This TCR beta chain is drawn from a study of T cells in Graves' hyperthyroidism and ophthalmopathy. This CDR3 has 14 amino acids. In germline, CDR1 is SGHRS, CDR2 YFSETQ. Using RNA transcripts as the source, TCR beta CDR3 regions were amplified. A first-round RT-PCR of the TCR CDR3 used the HTBI primer set. One entry per CDR3 protein results from TCRdb running MiXCR on the multiplex PCR reads. Of around 520,000 distinct CDR3 sequences listed, approximately 14% are singletons. Cells are PBMCs isolated from around 9.4 ml of fresh blood. Of note for this clonotype: Compared with germline, one end of the junction differs, possibly owing to a read error.

This sequence was found in a woman in her thirties or forties with Graves' hyperthyroidism. The V gene is TRBV5-1, the J gene TRBJ1-1, with 8 positions matching TRBD1. The sample taken for sequencing was blood. The CDR3 nucleotides are TGCGCCAACAGCCCCGACAGGGGTAACACTGAAGCTTTCTTT. Residues: CANSPDRGNTEAFF.